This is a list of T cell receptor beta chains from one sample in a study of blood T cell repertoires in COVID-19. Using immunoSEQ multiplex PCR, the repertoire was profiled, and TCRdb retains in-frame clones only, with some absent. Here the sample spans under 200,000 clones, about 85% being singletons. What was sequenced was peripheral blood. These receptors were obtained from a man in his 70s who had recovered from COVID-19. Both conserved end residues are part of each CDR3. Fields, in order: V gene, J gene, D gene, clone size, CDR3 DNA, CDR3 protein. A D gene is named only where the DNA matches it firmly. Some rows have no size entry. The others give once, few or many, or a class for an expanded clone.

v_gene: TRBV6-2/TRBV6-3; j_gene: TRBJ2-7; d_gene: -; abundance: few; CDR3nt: TGTGCCAGCAGCCAACTAGGAGGAGGGTACGAGCAGTACTTC; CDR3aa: CASSQLGGGYEQYF
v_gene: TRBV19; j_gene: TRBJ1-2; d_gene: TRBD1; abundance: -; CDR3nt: TGTGCCAGCCGACCCCCGACAGGGATCTATGGCTACACCTTC; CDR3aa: CASRPPTGIYGYTF
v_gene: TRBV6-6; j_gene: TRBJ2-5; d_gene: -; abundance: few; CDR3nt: TGTGCCACCATGGACAGCTCATCGGGGCAAGAGACCCAGTACTTC; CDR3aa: CATMDSSSGQETQYF
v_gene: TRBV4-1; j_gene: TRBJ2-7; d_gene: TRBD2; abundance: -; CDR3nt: TGCGCCAGCAGCCCTAGGGGACTAGCGGAAGCCTACGAGCAGTACTTC; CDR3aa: CASSPRGLAEAYEQYF
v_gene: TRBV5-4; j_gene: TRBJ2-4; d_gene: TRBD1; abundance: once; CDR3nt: TGTGCCAGCAGCCTTGACAGGGGGACCAAAAACATTCAGTACTTC; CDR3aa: CASSLDRGTKNIQYF
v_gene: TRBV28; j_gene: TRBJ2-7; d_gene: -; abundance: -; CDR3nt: TGTGCCAGCAGTGGAGGTTATTTAATACGCTCCGAGCAGTACTTC; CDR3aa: CASSGGYLIRSEQYF
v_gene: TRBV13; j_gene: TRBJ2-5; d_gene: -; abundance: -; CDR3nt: TGTGCCAGCAGTTTATGGGGGGACCATGAAGAGACCCAGTACTTC; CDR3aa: CASSLWGDHEETQYF
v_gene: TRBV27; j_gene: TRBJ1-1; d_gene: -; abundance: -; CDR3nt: TGTGCCAGCAGTCCCTTCCAGGGCGTTGAAGCTTTCTTT; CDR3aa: CASSPFQGVEAFF
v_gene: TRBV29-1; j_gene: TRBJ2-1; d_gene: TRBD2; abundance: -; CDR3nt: TGCAGCGCTGGAGAGCGGGGTCGCTCCTACAATGAGCAGTTCTTC; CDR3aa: CSAGERGRSYNEQFF
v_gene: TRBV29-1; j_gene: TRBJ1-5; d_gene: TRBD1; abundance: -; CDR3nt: TGCAGCGTCGAGACAGGGATCAATCAGCCCCAGCATTTT; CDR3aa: CSVETGINQPQHF
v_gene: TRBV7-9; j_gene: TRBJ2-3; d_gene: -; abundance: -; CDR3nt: TGTGCCAGCAGCTTCACTCAGGGAATGGGGACAGATACGCAGTATTTT; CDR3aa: CASSFTQGMGTDTQYF
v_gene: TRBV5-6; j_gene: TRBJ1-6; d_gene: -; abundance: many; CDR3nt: TGTGCCAGCAGCTTGGCGCTGGGCAGAGATAATTCACCCCTCCACTTT; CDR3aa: CASSLALGRDNSPLHF
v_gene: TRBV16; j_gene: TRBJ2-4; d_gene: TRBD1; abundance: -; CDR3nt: TGTGCCAGCAGCCCGGGACAGGGGGCTGGTATGTACTTC; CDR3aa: CASSPGQGAGMYF
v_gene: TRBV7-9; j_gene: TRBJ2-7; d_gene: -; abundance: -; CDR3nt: TGTGCCAGCAGCCTCCATGAGGGCGAGCAGTACTTC; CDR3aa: CASSLHEGEQYF
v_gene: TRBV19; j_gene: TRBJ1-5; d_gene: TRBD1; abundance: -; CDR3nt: TGTGCCAGTAGTATATCAGGGACAGGGGGCTGGCAGCCCCAGCATTTT; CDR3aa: CASSISGTGGWQPQHF
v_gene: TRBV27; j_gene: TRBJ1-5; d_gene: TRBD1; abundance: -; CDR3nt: TGTGCCAGCAGTCAGAGGGGACAGGGAGTAATCAATCAGCCCCAGCATTTT; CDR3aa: CASSQRGQGVINQPQHF
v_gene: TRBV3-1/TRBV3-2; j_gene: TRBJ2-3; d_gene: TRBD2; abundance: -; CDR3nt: TGTGCCAGCAGCCAAGGTCGAGCGGGAGGGTCGAACACAGATACGCAGTATTTT; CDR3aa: CASSQGRAGGSNTDTQYF
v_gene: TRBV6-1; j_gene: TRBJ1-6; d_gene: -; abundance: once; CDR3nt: TGTGCCAGCAGTGAAGCAGGGGCCTTCTCCTATAATTCACCCCTCCACTTT; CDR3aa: CASSEAGAFSYNSPLHF
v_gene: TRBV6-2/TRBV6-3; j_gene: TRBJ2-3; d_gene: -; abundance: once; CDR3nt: TGTGCCAGCAGTTCCTACCGGACTACCGAAAACCCTTATACGCAGTATTTT; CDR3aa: CASSSYRTTENPYTQYF
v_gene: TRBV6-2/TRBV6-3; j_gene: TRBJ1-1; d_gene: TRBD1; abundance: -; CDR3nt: TGTGCCAGCAGTTACGAACAGGGGGGGTTGAACACTGAAGCTTTCTTT; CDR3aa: CASSYEQGGLNTEAFF
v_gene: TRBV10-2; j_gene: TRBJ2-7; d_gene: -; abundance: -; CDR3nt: TGCGCCAGCAGCCGGACAGACTCCTACGAGCAGTACTTC; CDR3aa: CASSRTDSYEQYF
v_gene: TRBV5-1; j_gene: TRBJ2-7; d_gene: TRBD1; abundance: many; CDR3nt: TGCGCCAGCAGCGAAGGACAGGGCGAGCAGTACTTC; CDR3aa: CASSEGQGEQYF
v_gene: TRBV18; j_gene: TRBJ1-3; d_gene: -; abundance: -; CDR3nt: TGTGCCAGCTCACCGAGACAGGACTCTGGAAACACCATATATTTT; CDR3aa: CASSPRQDSGNTIYF
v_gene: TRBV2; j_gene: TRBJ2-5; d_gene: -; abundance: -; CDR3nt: TGTGCCAGCAGTGAAGAGAATAGCGGTGGAGAGACCCAGTACTTC; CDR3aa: CASSEENSGGETQYF
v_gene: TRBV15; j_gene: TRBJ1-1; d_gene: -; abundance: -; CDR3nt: TGTGCCACCAGCAGAGAGCGGGGGAACACTGAAGCTTTCTTT; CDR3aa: CATSRERGNTEAFF
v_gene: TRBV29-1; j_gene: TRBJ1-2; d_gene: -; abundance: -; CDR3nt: TGCAGCGTTGAAAGGGCAGGGCAAAGGGACTATGGCTACACCTTC; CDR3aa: CSVERAGQRDYGYTF
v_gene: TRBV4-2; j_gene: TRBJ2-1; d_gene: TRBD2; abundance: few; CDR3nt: TGTGCCAGCAGCCAAGATCTAGCGGGATTAGACAATGAGCAGTTCTTC; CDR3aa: CASSQDLAGLDNEQFF
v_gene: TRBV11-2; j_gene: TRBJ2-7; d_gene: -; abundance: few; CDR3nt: TGTGCCAGCAGCCCTACCCGGGACAACTCCTACGAGCAGTACTTC; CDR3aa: CASSPTRDNSYEQYF
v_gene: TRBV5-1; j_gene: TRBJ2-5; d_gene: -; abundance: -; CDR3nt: TGCGCCAGCAGCCCCCAGGTGGGGCAGCAAGAGACCCAGTACTTC; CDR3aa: CASSPQVGQQETQYF
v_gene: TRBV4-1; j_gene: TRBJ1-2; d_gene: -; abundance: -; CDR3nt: TGCGCCAGCAGCCAAGAAGTGGCAGGGAACTATGGCTACACCTTC; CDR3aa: CASSQEVAGNYGYTF
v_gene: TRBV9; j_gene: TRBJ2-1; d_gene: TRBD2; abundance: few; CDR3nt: TGTGCCAGCAGCCCGCGGGGTACTAGCGTCGTGAATGAGCAGTTCTTC; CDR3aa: CASSPRGTSVVNEQFF
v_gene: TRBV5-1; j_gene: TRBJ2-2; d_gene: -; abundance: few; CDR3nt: TGCGCCAGCAGCTCCGGAGAGATGACCGGGGAGCTGTTTTTT; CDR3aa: CASSSGEMTGELFF
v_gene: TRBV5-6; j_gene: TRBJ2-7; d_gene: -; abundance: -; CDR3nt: TGTGCCAGCAGCCAACCCAAGATTAGCGGATCCTACGAGCAGTACTTC; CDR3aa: CASSQPKISGSYEQYF
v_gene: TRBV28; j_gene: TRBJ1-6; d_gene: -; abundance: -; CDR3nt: TGTGCCAGCAGTTTTGGGGCCCGAGAAAATTCACCCCTCCACTTT; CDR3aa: CASSFGARENSPLHF
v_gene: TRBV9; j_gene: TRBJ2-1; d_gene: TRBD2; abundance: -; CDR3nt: TGTGCCAGCAGCGGGGGCGGGAGGAACCATGAGCAGTTCTTC; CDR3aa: CASSGGGRNHEQFF
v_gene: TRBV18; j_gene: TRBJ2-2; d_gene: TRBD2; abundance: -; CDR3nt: TGTGCCAGCTCACTACAGGGACTAGGACGTCCCGGGGAGCTGTTTTTT; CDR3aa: CASSLQGLGRPGELFF
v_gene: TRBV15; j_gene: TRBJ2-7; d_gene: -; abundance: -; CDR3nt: TGTGCCACCAGCAGAGATCGGGGGTTAACCTACGAGCAGTACTTC; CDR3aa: CATSRDRGLTYEQYF
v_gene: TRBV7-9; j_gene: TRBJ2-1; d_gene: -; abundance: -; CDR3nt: TGTGCCAGCAGTTCCAGCGGAACCTCCTACAATGAGCAGTTCTTC; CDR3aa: CASSSSGTSYNEQFF
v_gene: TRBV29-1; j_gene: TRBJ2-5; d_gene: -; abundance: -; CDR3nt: TGCAGCGTCACCTTGGTCGGGTTCTTGGAGACCCAGTACTTC; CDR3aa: CSVTLVGFLETQYF
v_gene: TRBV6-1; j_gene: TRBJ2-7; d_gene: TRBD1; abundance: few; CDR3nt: TGTGCCAGCAGTGAACAACAGGGGGTTGAAGAGCAGTACTTC; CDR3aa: CASSEQQGVEEQYF
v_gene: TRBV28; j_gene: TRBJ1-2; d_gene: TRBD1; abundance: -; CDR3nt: TGTGCCAGCGGACAGGGGGCGAAGGGCTACACCTTC; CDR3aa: CASGQGAKGYTF